Shown below are 24 T cell receptor beta chains from a single sample sequenced in a study of brain T cells in children with intractable seizures. Surgery cases with the highest brain T cell transcript signatures were chosen for sequencing. TCRdb keeps only in-frame clones here, not all; method: immunoSEQ multiplex PCR. The sample carries around 8,000 clones, 73% recorded once. Specimen: resected brain tissue, collected at surgery. All receptors come from a boy under two years old with tuberous sclerosis and intractable seizures.

J is TRBJ1-1 and V is TRBV6-2 or TRBV6-3; D is possibly TRBD1 (5 bases). In germline, CDR1 is MNHEY, CDR2 SVGEGT. Trimming stripped 2 bases from V and 5 bases from J, with 9 bases between. This CDR3 has 13 amino acids. The chain's CDR3 is CASSYRRVTEAFF. The CDR3 DNA reads TGTGCCAGCAGTTACCGCAGGGTTACTGAAGCTTTCTTT.

Regarding this clone: In the same sample, other DNA sequences code for this CDR3. J is TRBJ1-2 and V is TRBV7-9; TRBD1 agrees at 11 bases. The CDR3 runs to 14 residues. V lost 5 bases, J lost 7 bases, and 6 bases stayed unmatched. Germline loops: CDR1 SEHNR, CDR2 FQNEAQ (reference sequence). CDR3 sequence (DNA): TGTGCCAGCAGCCTCGGACAGGGGGCTTTTGGCTACACCTTC. It is translated as CASSLGQGAFGYTF.

The chain couples TRBV10-1 to TRBJ2-1; TRBD2 might be the D (5 bases). V was trimmed by 0 bases and J by 8 bases, leaving 14 bases between them. CDR3 size: 15 residues. Germline loops: CDR1 WNHNN, CDR2 SYGVQD (reference sequence). The CDR3 region has the DNA TGCGCCAGCAGTGAGTCGTCTAGCAGGATCGATGAGCAGTTCTTC. This translates into CASSESSSRIDEQFF.

This sequence joins TRBV7-2 and TRBJ1-2; D is possibly TRBD1 (5 bases). This CDR3 region has 15 residues. Deletions cut 1 base from V and 4 bases from J, with 13 bases between. The germline CDR1 and CDR2 sequences are SGHTA and FQGNSA. CDR3 DNA sequence: TGTGCCAGCAGCTTAGAGCCGGGACGGGCCTATGGCTACACCTTC. It specifies CASSLEPGRAYGYTF.

The chain is built from TRBV7-9 and TRBJ1-4; D unresolved. The CDR3 is made up of 16 amino acids. Germline CDR1 is SEHNR and CDR2 is FQNEAQ (reference sequence). V shed 1 base and J shed 7 bases, with 16 bases lying between them. The CDR3 loop reads CASSLGGLGLGEKLFF. The CDR3, as DNA: TGTGCCAGCAGCTTAGGAGGACTCGGTTTGGGTGAAAAACTGTTTTTT.

V and J are TRBV7-2 and TRBJ2-3; no clear D gene. The CDR3 covers 12 residues. Per the germline V gene, CDR1 is SGHTA and CDR2 is FQGNSA. V was shortened by 2 bases and J by 5 bases, with 5 bases between the two germline ends. CDR3 coding DNA: TGTGCCAGCAGCTTATATGGAGATACGCAGTATTTT. As protein: CASSLYGDTQYF.

The chain is built from TRBV6-5 and TRBJ2-4; no clear D gene. This CDR3 comprises 13 residues. V shed 2 bases and J shed 9 bases, with 11 bases lying between them. Germline V gene lookup returns CDR1 MNHEY and CDR2 SVGAGI. CDR3 amino acids: CASSYGVAGIQYF. The CDR3 bases are TGTGCCAGCAGTTACGGAGTAGCAGGCATTCAGTACTTC.

The V gene is TRBV6-1, the J gene TRBJ2-1; 13 bases map to TRBD2. Germline V gene sequence: CDR1 MNHNS, CDR2 SASEGT. With 6 bases clipped from V and 6 bases from J, the junction kept 11 bases outside the gene matches. The CDR3 loop spans 17 amino acids. The DNA for the CDR3 is TGTGCCAGCAGAGAAACATGGGGACTAGCGGGACTCAATGAGCAGTTCTTC. Translated, it gives CASRETWGLAGLNEQFF.

V is TRBV4-1 and J is TRBJ2-5, with a possible D match to TRBD2 (5 bases). CDR3 size: 14 residues. Germline CDR1 MGHRA, CDR2 YSYEKL. Trimming stripped 0 bases from V and 4 bases from J, with 9 bases between. Here the CDR3 reads CASSQEKRRETQYF. The CDR3 region has the DNA TGCGCCAGCAGCCAAGAAAAGCGGAGAGAGACCCAGTACTTC.

The V and J genes are TRBV7-9 and TRBJ1-2; 7 bases map to TRBD1. J gave up 6 bases and V 4 bases, and 5 bases lay outside the gene matches. The length of the CDR3 is 13 residues. CDR1 is SEHNR, CDR2 FQNEAQ, per germline (reference sequence). The CDR3 spells CASSSTGDDGYTF. CDR3 bases: TGTGCCAGCAGCTCCACAGGGGACGATGGCTACACCTTC.

This clone was found once. The chain employs TRBV2 and TRBJ2-1; 10 bases map to TRBD2. Germline CDR1 SNHLY, CDR2 FYNNEI. This CDR3 has 16 amino acids. V lost 4 bases and J lost 4; bases outside the gene matches: 7. The CDR3 is CASSVRLAGPYNEQFF. CDR3 in DNA: TGTGCCAGCAGTGTCAGACTAGCGGGTCCATACAATGAGCAGTTCTTC. The full variable domain, in which reference TRBV2 and TRBJ2-1 provide the parts outside the CDR3, is EPEVTQTPSHQVTQMGQEVILRCVPISNHLYFYWYRQILGQKVEFLVSFYNNEISEKSEIFDDQFSVERPDGSNFTLKIRSTKLEDSAMYFCASSVRLAGPYNEQFFGPGTRLTVL.

The J gene is TRBJ1-6, the V gene TRBV28; unclear D gene. Germline V gene data show CDR1 as MDHEN and CDR2 as SYDVKM. The CDR3 runs to 16 residues. Trimming took off 3 bases at V and 4 bases at J, with 13 bases between the two ends. The CDR3 is CASSFPRRGYNSPLHF. CDR3 bases: TGTGCCAGCAGTTTCCCCCGACGGGGATATAATTCACCCCTCCACTTT.

The CDR3 nucleotides are TGTGCCAGCAGTGAATCGACCGGGACTAGTAGCACAGATACGCAGTATTTT. It specifies CASSESTGTSSTDTQYF. This chain connects TRBV25-1 to TRBJ2-3, with TRBD2 matching 8 bases. Germline V gene sequence: CDR1 MGHDK, CDR2 SYGVNS. The J segment lost 0 bases and the V segment lost 1 base, leaving 6 bases of the junction unmatched. The CDR3 has 17 amino acids. Full variable domain (outside the CDR3, taken from reference TRBV25-1 and TRBJ2-3): EADIYQTPRYLVIGTGKKITLECSQTMGHDKMYWYQQDPGMELHLIHYSYGVNSTEKGDLSSESTVSRIRTEHFPLTLESARPSHTSQYLCASSESTGTSSTDTQYFGPGTRLTVL.

The chain joins TRBV7-9 to TRBJ1-2, with TRBD1 matching over 11 bases. The V and J ends lost 10 bases and 5 bases, in that order; junction bases with no gene match: 9. The CDR3 is 14 residues long. Germline CDR1 reads SEHNR; CDR2 reads FQNEAQ (reference sequence). The CDR3 nucleotides read TGTGCCATCAACCAAGGACAGGGGGCTTATGGCTACACCTTC. This codes for CAINQGQGAYGYTF.

V is TRBV19 and J is TRBJ1-2; 9 bases match TRBD1. The V gene's germline CDR1 is LNHDA and CDR2 SQIVND (reference sequence). This CDR3 is built from 13 residues. The ends lost 9 bases at V and 1 base at J; junction bases unmatched: 3. The CDR3 sequence: CASRTGDNYGYTF. The CDR3 DNA sequence: TGTGCCAGCCGGACAGGGGATAACTATGGCTACACCTTC.

V gene TRBV11-1 combines with J gene TRBJ2-7; no reliable D call. Looked up from germline, CDR1 is SGHAT and CDR2 is FQDESV (reference sequence). V was pared by 5 bases and J by 3 bases, with 11 bases between. The CDR3 is 13 residues long. The CDR3 spells CASSQTYSYEQYF. Written as DNA, the CDR3 is TGTGCCAGCAGCCAAACCTACAGCTACGAGCAGTACTTC. Filled out from reference TRBV11-1 and TRBJ2-7, the complete variable domain reads EAEVAQSPRYKITEKSQAVAFWCDPISGHATLYWYRQILGQGPELLVQFQDESVVDDSQLPKDRFSAERLKGVDSTLKIQPAELGDSAMYLCASSQTYSYEQYFGPGTRLTVT.

The chain joins TRBV5-1 to TRBJ1-5; possible D gene TRBD1, 6 bases. The V end lost 0 bases, the J end lost 5 bases, and 21 bases lay between the germline ends. The CDR3 consists of 18 residues. The V gene's germline CDR1 is SGHRS and CDR2 YFSETQ. The CDR3 is CASSLGEGAQGGDQPQHF. DNA for the CDR3: TGCGCCAGCAGCTTGGGGGAGGGTGCACAGGGAGGCGATCAGCCCCAGCATTTT.

The chain has TRBV2 and TRBJ2-1; D unclear. The CDR3 loop spans 10 amino acids. Per the germline V gene, CDR1 is SNHLY and CDR2 is FYNNEI. Deletions cut 5 bases from V and 7 bases from J, with 3 bases between. CDR3: CASSTNEQFF. As DNA, the CDR3 is TGTGCCAGCAGTACTAATGAGCAGTTCTTC. Full variable domain (rest looked up from reference TRBV2 and TRBJ2-1): EPEVTQTPSHQVTQMGQEVILRCVPISNHLYFYWYRQILGQKVEFLVSFYNNEISEKSEIFDDQFSVERPDGSNFTLKIRSTKLEDSAMYFCASSTNEQFFGPGTRLTVL.

CDR3 DNA sequence: TGTGCCAGCAGCCCCCGGACTAGCGGGAGGTCTCCGGAGCAGTACTTC. Its protein product is CASSPRTSGRSPEQYF. The chain uses TRBV7-2 and TRBJ2-7; 14 nucleotides agree with TRBD2. The CDR3 has 16 amino acids. V dropped 5 bases and J dropped 7; count of bases not matched to a gene: 10. Germline V lookup: CDR1 SGHTA, CDR2 FQGNSA.

The genes are TRBV7-2 and TRBJ2-5; D unclear. From germline, CDR1 is SGHTA and CDR2 FQGNSA. The ends were cut back, 1 base at V and 5 bases at J, with 8 bases in the middle. The CDR3 has 13 amino acids. The CDR3 DNA sequence: TGTGCCAGCAGCTTAGGGTTTTCGGAGACCCAGTACTTC. Translation gives CASSLGFSETQYF.

The chain employs TRBV29-1 and TRBJ1-2; D remains ambiguous. This CDR3 spans 12 amino acids. The V end was cut by 6 bases, the J end by 4 bases, with 12 bases between. Per germline, CDR1 SQVTM and CDR2 ANQGSEA. CDR3 coding DNA: TGCAGCGTGGATAGCCGGCTCTATGGCTACACCTTC. This encodes CSVDSRLYGYTF.

The chain uses TRBV5-4 and TRBJ2-7; the match to TRBD1 covers 11 bases. The ends lost 10 bases at V and 3 bases at J; junction bases unmatched: 6. The CDR3 loop spans 13 amino acids. Germline assignment: CDR1 SGHNT and CDR2 YYREEE (reference sequence). The CDR3 reads CASRDRGDYEQYF. In nucleotides, the CDR3 is TGTGCCTCCCGGGACAGGGGGGACTACGAGCAGTACTTC.

This clone is categorized as large (0.1 to 1%). The V gene is TRBV28, the J gene TRBJ2-2; no firm D call. Between the trimmed V and J ends, which lost 3 bases and 4 bases, there was a span of 12 bases. The CDR3 contains 15 residues. Germline CDR1 and CDR2: MDHEN and SYDVKM. The CDR3 nucleotides are TGTGCCAGCAGTTTGTCTAACTACGCCACCGGGGAGCTGTTTTTT. This gives the protein CASSLSNYATGELFF.

V usage is TRBV11-3 and J usage is TRBJ2-3; the match to TRBD2 covers 10 bases. CDR1 and CDR2 (germline): SGHNT, YENEEA. The V and J ends lost 5 bases and 1 base, in that order; junction bases with no gene match: 0. The CDR3 covers 14 residues. CDR3 region: CASSLAGGTDTQYF. The CDR3 bases are TGTGCCAGCAGCCTAGCGGGAGGCACAGATACGCAGTATTTT.